This TCR beta chain was profiled in a study of beta chain features in type 1 diabetes. As for the study in general: Cell yields, gender and age were similar in healthy donors and patients. Study-level findings and limits: Among type 1 diabetes patients, VDJ junctions had fewer insertions and more deletions. Shorter TCRB CDR3s, moderately but significantly so, were found in Type 1 diabetes patients in all four CD4+ subsets.

To note about this clone: Its specificity is unknown.

The CDR3 spans 17 residues. Germline loops: CDR1 SGHKS, CDR2 YYEKEE (reference sequence). The ends were cut back, 4 bases at V and 7 bases at J, with 24 bases in the middle. Sequenced material consisted of expressed TCRB transcripts (all of the isolated RNA was reverse transcribed). The study sequenced naive, central memory and regulatory T cell samples to an average of about 3.57 million reads. Clones were sequenced by immunoSEQ multiplex PCR, and TCRdb holds only the in-frame ones, with some missing. The sample lists 110,000 to 150,000 clones, around a tenth occurring once. The sample consisted of central memory CD4+ T cells from blood. The rearrangement links TRBV5-5 to TRBJ2-1; TRBD2 is a possible D gene (5 bases). The clonotype was recovered from a man younger than 30 in good health. CDR3 sequence reads: CASSRTSLEGLKNEQFF. DNA of the CDR3: TGTGCCAGCAGCCGAACGAGCCTAGAGGGCCTGAAGAATGAGCAGTTCTTC.